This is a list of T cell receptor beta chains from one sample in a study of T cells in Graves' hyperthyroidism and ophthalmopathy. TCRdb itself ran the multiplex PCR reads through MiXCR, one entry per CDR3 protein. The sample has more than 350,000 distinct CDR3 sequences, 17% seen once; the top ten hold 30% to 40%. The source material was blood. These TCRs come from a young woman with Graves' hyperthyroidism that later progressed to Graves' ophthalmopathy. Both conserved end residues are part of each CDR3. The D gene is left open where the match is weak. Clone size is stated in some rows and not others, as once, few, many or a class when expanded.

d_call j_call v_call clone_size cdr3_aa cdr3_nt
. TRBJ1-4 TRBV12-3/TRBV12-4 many CASSSEGWGNEKLFF TGTGCCAGCAGTTCCGAGGGGTGGGGGAATGAAAAACTGTTTTTT
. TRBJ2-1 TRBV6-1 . CASTSGNNNEQFF TGTGCCAGCACGTCGGGTAACAACAATGAGCAGTTCTTC
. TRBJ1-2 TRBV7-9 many CASSFTGYGYTF TGTGCCAGCAGCTTCACAGGGTATGGCTACACCTTC
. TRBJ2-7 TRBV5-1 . CASRAGEFYEQYF TGCGCCAGCAGGGCAGGGGAGTTCTACGAGCAGTACTTC
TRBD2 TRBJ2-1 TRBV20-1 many CSALASGLAGGNPYNEQFF TGCAGTGCCCTTGCTTCCGGACTAGCGGGAGGGAACCCCTACAATGAGCAGTTCTTC
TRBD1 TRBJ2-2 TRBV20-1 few CSARPTGTGDTGELFF TGCAGTGCTAGACCCACCGGGACAGGGGACACCGGGGAGCTGTTTTTT
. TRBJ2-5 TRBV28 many CASSVMNHGTQYF TGTGCCAGCAGCGTGATGAATCACGGGACCCAGTACTTC
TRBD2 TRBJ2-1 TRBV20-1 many CSARSSGSEVDEQFF TGCAGTGCTAGATCAAGCGGGAGCGAAGTCGATGAGCAGTTCTTC
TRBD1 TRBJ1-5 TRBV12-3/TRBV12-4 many CASSFDRVANQPQHF TGTGCCAGCAGTTTCGACAGGGTCGCAAATCAGCCCCAGCATTTT
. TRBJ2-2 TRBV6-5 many CASSYLLLPDTGELFF TGTGCCAGCAGTTACCTCCTACTACCCGACACCGGGGAGCTGTTTTTT
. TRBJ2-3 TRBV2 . CASSDVVGSDTQYF TGTGCCAGCAGTGACGTTGTAGGTTCAGATACGCAGTATTTT
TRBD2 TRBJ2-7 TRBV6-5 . CASSILGGGNEQYF TGTGCCAGCAGTATTCTCGGGGGGGGAAACGAGCAGTACTTC
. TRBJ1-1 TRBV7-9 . CASSLGDGSYGAFF TGTGCCAGCAGCTTAGGGGATGGATCGTACGGTGCTTTCTTT
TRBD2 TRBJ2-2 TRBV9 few CASSGLAGTNTGELFF TGTGCCAGCAGCGGGCTAGCGGGGACGAACACCGGGGAGCTGTTTTTT
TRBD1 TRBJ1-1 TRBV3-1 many CASSQGQGLFSEAFF TGTGCCAGCAGCCAGGGACAGGGGTTATTTTCTGAAGCTTTCTTT
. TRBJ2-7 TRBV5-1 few CASSSSKGDYEQYF TGCGCCAGCAGCTCCTCCAAGGGGGACTACGAGCAGTACTTC
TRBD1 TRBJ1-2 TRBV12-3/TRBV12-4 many CASSQPSGQGLYGYTF TGTGCCAGCAGTCAACCCTCGGGACAGGGACTCTATGGCTACACCTTC
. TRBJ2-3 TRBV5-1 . CASRPGLPLSTDTQYF TGCGCCAGCAGGCCGGGACTCCCCCTCTCCACAGATACGCAGTATTTT
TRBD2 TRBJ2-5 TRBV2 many CASSVLAGGMETQYF TGTGCCAGCAGTGTGTTAGCGGGGGGAATGGAGACCCAGTACTTC
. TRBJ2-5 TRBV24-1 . CATSDYDETQYF TGTGCCACCAGTGATTACGACGAGACCCAGTACTTC
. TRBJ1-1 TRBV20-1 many CSADIGRLGIDTEAFF TGCAGTGCTGACATCGGACGCCTGGGAATCGACACTGAAGCTTTCTTT
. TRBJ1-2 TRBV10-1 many CASSERPDYGYTF TGCGCCAGCAGTGAGAGGCCGGACTATGGCTACACCTTC
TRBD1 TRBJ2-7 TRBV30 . CAWDRDRHSYEQYF TGTGCCTGGGACCGGGACAGACACTCCTACGAGCAGTACTTC
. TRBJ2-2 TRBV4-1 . CASSLTRGRITGELFF TGCGCCAGCAGCCTCACGCGGGGGCGGATCACCGGGGAGCTGTTTTTT
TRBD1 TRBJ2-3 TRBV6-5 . CASSPGTVSTDTQYF TGTGCCAGCAGTCCCGGGACAGTAAGCACAGATACGCAGTATTTT
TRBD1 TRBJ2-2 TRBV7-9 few CASSLPPGGSPGELFF TGTGCCAGCAGCTTACCCCCAGGGGGCTCCCCCGGGGAGCTGTTTTTT
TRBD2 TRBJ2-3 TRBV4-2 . CASSQDPSGTQYF TGTGCCAGCAGCCAAGATCCTAGCGGTACGCAGTATTTT
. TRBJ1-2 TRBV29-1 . CSVGGGGGHGYTF TGCAGCGTTGGGGGAGGGGGTGGACATGGCTACACCTTC
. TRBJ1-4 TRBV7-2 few CASSSGLSNEKLFF TGTGCCAGCAGCTCGGGACTCAGTAATGAAAAACTGTTTTTT
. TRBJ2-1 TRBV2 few CASSEAPPLLAVARGGEQFF TGTGCCAGCAGTGAAGCGCCCCCACTACTAGCGGTAGCCAGGGGGGGTGAGCAGTTCTTC
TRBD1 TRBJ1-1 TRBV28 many CASMVQGETEAFF TGTGCCAGCATGGTGCAGGGGGAGACTGAAGCTTTCTTT
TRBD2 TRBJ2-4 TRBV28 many CASSSGGNIQYF TGTGCCAGCAGTTCGGGGGGAAACATTCAGTACTTC
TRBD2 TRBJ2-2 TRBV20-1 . CSALSTSGPHTGELFF TGCAGTGCTTTAAGCACTAGCGGACCCCACACCGGGGAGCTGTTTTTT
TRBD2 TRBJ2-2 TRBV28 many CASTLAGATWSTGELFF TGTGCCAGCACACTAGCGGGGGCTACGTGGTCCACCGGGGAGCTGTTTTTT
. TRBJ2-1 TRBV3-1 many CASSQSGHQVNEQFF TGTGCCAGCAGCCAATCAGGGCACCAAGTCAATGAGCAGTTCTTC
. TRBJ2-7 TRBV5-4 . CASSLHPLAGVGEQYF TGTGCCAGCAGCCTTCACCCACTAGCAGGGGTAGGGGAGCAGTACTTC
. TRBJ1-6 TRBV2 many CASIKDGSSPLHF TGTGCCAGCATAAAGGACGGATCTTCACCCCTCCACTTT
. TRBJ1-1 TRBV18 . CASSPLQDNTGEAFF TGTGCCAGCTCACCATTGCAGGACAACACAGGGGAAGCTTTCTTT
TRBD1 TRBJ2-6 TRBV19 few CASSVGQGAKTSGANVLTF TGTGCCAGTAGTGTAGGACAGGGGGCGAAAACGAGTGGGGCCAACGTCCTGACTTTC
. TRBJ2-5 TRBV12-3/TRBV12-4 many CASLFWGEETQYF TGTGCCAGCTTGTTCTGGGGAGAAGAGACCCAGTACTTC